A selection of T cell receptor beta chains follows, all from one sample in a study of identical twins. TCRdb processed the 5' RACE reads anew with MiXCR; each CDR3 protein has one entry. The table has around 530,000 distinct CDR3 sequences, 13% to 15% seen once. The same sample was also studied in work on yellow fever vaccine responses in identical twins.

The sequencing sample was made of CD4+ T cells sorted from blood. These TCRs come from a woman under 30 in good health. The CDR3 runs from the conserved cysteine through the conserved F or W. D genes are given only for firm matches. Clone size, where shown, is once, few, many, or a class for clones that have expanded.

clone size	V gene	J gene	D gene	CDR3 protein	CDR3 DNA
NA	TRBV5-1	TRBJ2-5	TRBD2	CASSFPSGRTETQYF	TGCGCCAGCAGCTTCCCTAGCGGGAGGACAGAGACCCAGTACTTC
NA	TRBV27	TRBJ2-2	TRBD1	CASSFKTGGSTGELFF	TGTGCCAGCAGCTTTAAAACAGGGGGCAGTACCGGGGAGCTGTTTTTT
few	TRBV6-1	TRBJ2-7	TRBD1	CASSATGGGGEQYF	TGTGCCAGCAGCGCTACAGGGGGCGGTGGCGAGCAGTACTTC
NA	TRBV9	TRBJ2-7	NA	CASSVVQGGEQYF	TGTGCCAGCAGCGTAGTCCAAGGGGGCGAGCAGTACTTC
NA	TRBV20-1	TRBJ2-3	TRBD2	CSARRSTSGGDTQYF	TGCAGTGCTAGAAGGTCAACTAGCGGGGGTGATACGCAGTATTTT
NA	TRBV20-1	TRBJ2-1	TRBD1	CSARFDRGSYNEQFF	TGCAGTGCTAGATTCGACAGGGGGTCCTACAATGAGCAGTTCTTC
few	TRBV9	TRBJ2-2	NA	CASSVGLPATNTGELFF	TGTGCCAGCAGCGTAGGTCTCCCGGCAACGAACACCGGGGAGCTGTTTTTT
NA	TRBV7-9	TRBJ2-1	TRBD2	CASSAGGFNEQFF	TGTGCCAGCTCGGCGGGGGGGTTCAATGAGCAGTTCTTC
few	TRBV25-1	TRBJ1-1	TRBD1	CASSDRPRTGWNTEAFF	TGTGCCAGCAGTGACCGCCCCCGGACAGGTTGGAACACTGAAGCTTTCTTT
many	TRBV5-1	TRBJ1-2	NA	CASSPTGTNYGYTF	TGCGCCAGCAGCCCAACAGGGACTAACTATGGCTACACCTTC
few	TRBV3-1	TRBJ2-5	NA	CASSQARALGETQYF	TGTGCCAGCAGCCAAGCCAGGGCCTTAGGGGAGACCCAGTACTTC
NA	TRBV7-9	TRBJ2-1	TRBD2	CASSDGTVAGGYNEQFF	TGTGCCAGCAGCGACGGGACAGTAGCGGGAGGCTACAATGAGCAGTTCTTC
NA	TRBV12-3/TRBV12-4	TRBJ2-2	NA	CASMALSDPGELFF	TGTGCCAGCATGGCCCTCTCAGACCCCGGGGAGCTGTTTTTT
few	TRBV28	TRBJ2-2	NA	CASSPGQLTAGELFF	TGTGCCAGCAGCCCCGGACAGCTCACAGCCGGGGAGCTGTTTTTT
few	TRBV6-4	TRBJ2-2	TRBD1	CASRGQGGTGELFF	TGTGCCAGCAGAGGACAGGGTGGCACCGGGGAGCTGTTTTTT
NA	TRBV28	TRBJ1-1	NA	CASSFTGLTEAFF	TGTGCCAGCAGTTTCACCGGGCTGACTGAAGCTTTCTTT
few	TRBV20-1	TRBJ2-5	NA	CSAKGVQETQYF	TGCAGTGCTAAGGGGGTCCAAGAGACCCAGTACTTC
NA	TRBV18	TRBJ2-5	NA	CASSPFSVSTQETQYF	TGTGCCAGCTCACCATTTTCGGTCAGCACCCAAGAGACCCAGTACTTC
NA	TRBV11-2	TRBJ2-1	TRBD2	CASSLFGLAENNEQFF	TGTGCCAGCAGCCTCTTCGGACTAGCGGAGAACAATGAGCAGTTCTTC
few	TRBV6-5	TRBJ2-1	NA	CASSYLGRSGNEQFF	TGTGCCAGCAGTTACTTAGGGCGGTCTGGGAATGAGCAGTTCTTC
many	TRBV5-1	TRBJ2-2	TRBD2	CASSLIAGGNTGELFF	TGCGCCAGCAGCTTGATTGCGGGAGGGAACACCGGGGAGCTGTTTTTT
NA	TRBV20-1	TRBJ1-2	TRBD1	CSARDGTATLANYGYTF	TGCAGTGCTAGAGACGGGACAGCCACGCTAGCTAACTATGGCTACACCTTC
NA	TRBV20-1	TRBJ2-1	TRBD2	CSATSIAGTRYNEQFF	TGCAGTGCCACCTCCATAGCGGGGACAAGATACAATGAGCAGTTCTTC
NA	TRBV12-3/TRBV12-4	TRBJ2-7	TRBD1	CASRKTGSYEQYF	TGTGCCAGCAGGAAGACAGGGAGCTACGAGCAGTACTTC
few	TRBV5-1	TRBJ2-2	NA	CASRAWGDTGELFF	TGCGCCAGCAGAGCGTGGGGAGACACCGGGGAGCTGTTTTTT
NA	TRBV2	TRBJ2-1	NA	CASSVGGTIEQFF	TGTGCCAGCAGTGTGGGGGGGACAATAGAGCAGTTCTTC
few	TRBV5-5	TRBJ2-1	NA	CASSLDGAGFNEQFF	TGTGCCAGCAGCTTGGATGGTGCAGGCTTTAATGAGCAGTTCTTC
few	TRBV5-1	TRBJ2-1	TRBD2	CASSRGGSGASYNEQFF	TGCGCCAGCAGCCGGGGGGGTAGCGGGGCCTCCTACAATGAGCAGTTCTTC
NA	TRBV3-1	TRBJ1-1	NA	CASSQYRLVGTEAFF	TGTGCCAGCAGCCAATACCGGCTGGTGGGAACTGAAGCTTTCTTT
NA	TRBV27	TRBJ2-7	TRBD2	CASSLNGLAGEGLTYEQYF	TGTGCCAGCAGTTTAAATGGACTAGCGGGAGAGGGGCTTACCTACGAGCAGTACTTC
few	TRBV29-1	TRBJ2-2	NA	CSVTSDRAGDTGELFF	TGCAGCGTTACATCAGACAGGGCGGGGGACACCGGGGAGCTGTTTTTT